A selection of T cell receptor beta chains follows, all from one sample in a study of shared clonotypes between healthy human individuals. TCRdb keeps only in-frame clones here, not all; method: immunoSEQ multiplex PCR. The sample carries 600,000 to 750,000 clones, approximately 79% recorded once. The source material was memory CD4+ T cells sorted from blood. Every receptor here comes from a woman aged 25 to 39 in good health. The CDR3 runs from the conserved cysteine through the conserved F or W. Fields, in order: V gene, J gene, clone size, D gene, CDR3 protein, CDR3 DNA. The D gene is left open where the match is weak. The size entry is marked missing in some rows and otherwise reads once, few, many or a size class.

v_gene: TRBV5-1
j_gene: TRBJ2-7
abundance: .
d_gene: TRBD1
CDR3aa: CASSLKGQGDYEQYF
CDR3nt: TGCGCCAGCAGCTTAAAGGGACAGGGAGATTACGAGCAGTACTTC

v_gene: TRBV2
j_gene: TRBJ1-4
abundance: .
d_gene: TRBD1
CDR3aa: CATRQGVFANEKLFF
CDR3nt: TGTGCCACCCGACAGGGGGTTTTCGCTAATGAAAAACTGTTTTTT

v_gene: TRBV5-1
j_gene: TRBJ2-1
abundance: once
d_gene: TRBD2
CDR3aa: CASSLDSGDVGEQFF
CDR3nt: TGCGCCAGCAGCTTGGATAGCGGGGACGTAGGCGAGCAGTTCTTC

v_gene: TRBV5-1
j_gene: TRBJ2-7
abundance: .
d_gene: .
CDR3aa: CASSLAGASGYIYEQYF
CDR3nt: TGCGCCAGCAGCTTGGCAGGTGCGAGCGGGTACATCTACGAGCAGTACTTC

v_gene: TRBV6-4
j_gene: TRBJ2-6
abundance: few
d_gene: TRBD1
CDR3aa: CASSDSTGAGANVLTF
CDR3nt: TGTGCCAGCAGTGACTCGACAGGGGCCGGGGCCAACGTCCTGACTTTC

v_gene: TRBV2
j_gene: TRBJ1-1
abundance: .
d_gene: .
CDR3aa: CASSLRSLGYTEAFF
CDR3nt: TGTGCCAGCTCTTTACGGTCCCTCGGATACACTGAAGCTTTCTTT

v_gene: TRBV10-3
j_gene: TRBJ2-7
abundance: .
d_gene: TRBD2
CDR3aa: CAISSDRWTSGGNSYEQYF
CDR3nt: TGTGCCATCAGCAGTGACAGATGGACTAGCGGGGGCAACTCCTACGAGCAGTACTTC

v_gene: TRBV19
j_gene: TRBJ2-7
abundance: .
d_gene: .
CDR3aa: CASSTKGGPYEQYF
CDR3nt: TGTGCCAGTAGTACAAAGGGGGGACCATACGAGCAGTACTTC

v_gene: TRBV7-2
j_gene: TRBJ2-7
abundance: .
d_gene: .
CDR3aa: CASSLTGHHSYEQYF
CDR3nt: TGTGCCAGCAGCTTGACAGGCCACCACTCCTACGAGCAGTACTTC

v_gene: TRBV19
j_gene: TRBJ2-1
abundance: .
d_gene: TRBD2
CDR3aa: CASSWGRRLAVYNEQFF
CDR3nt: TGTGCCAGTAGCTGGGGCCGGAGACTAGCGGTGTACAATGAGCAGTTCTTC

v_gene: TRBV5-4
j_gene: TRBJ2-7
abundance: once
d_gene: TRBD2
CDR3aa: CASSQDAIAGIGFGEQYF
CDR3nt: TGCGCCAGCAGCCAAGACGCGATAGCGGGAATTGGTTTCGGCGAGCAGTACTTC

v_gene: TRBV5-1
j_gene: TRBJ2-1
abundance: once
d_gene: TRBD1
CDR3aa: CASSPGDRAGEQFF
CDR3nt: TGCGCCAGCAGCCCGGGGGACAGGGCGGGCGAGCAGTTCTTC

v_gene: TRBV4-1
j_gene: TRBJ2-1
abundance: .
d_gene: TRBD2
CDR3aa: CASSRIGGRTSGSKTYNEQFF
CDR3nt: TGCGCCAGCAGCCGGATCGGGGGGCGGACTAGCGGGAGTAAAACCTACAATGAGCAGTTCTTC

v_gene: TRBV5-6
j_gene: TRBJ1-2
abundance: few
d_gene: TRBD1
CDR3aa: CASSLGQGGPGYTF
CDR3nt: TGTGCCAGCAGCTTGGGACAGGGAGGTCCCGGCTACACCTTC

v_gene: TRBV6-5
j_gene: TRBJ1-4
abundance: .
d_gene: .
CDR3aa: CASSSGATNEKLFF
CDR3nt: TGTGCCAGCAGTTCGGGGGCAACTAATGAAAAACTGTTTTTT

v_gene: TRBV7-2
j_gene: TRBJ1-1
abundance: .
d_gene: TRBD1
CDR3aa: CASSKLQGVGLAGEAFF
CDR3nt: TGTGCCAGCAGCAAACTACAGGGGGTTGGTCTGGCAGGTGAAGCTTTCTTT

v_gene: TRBV5-4
j_gene: TRBJ1-2
abundance: .
d_gene: TRBD1
CDR3aa: CASSWTGQNYGYTF
CDR3nt: TGTGCCAGCAGCTGGACAGGGCAGAACTATGGCTACACCTTC

v_gene: TRBV6-6
j_gene: TRBJ1-1
abundance: .
d_gene: .
CDR3aa: CASSYEYLNTEAFF
CDR3nt: TGTGCCAGCAGTTACGAGTATCTGAACACTGAAGCTTTCTTT

v_gene: TRBV30
j_gene: TRBJ2-7
abundance: .
d_gene: .
CDR3aa: CAWSVSRYEQYF
CDR3nt: TGTGCCTGGAGTGTAAGCCGCTACGAGCAGTACTTC

v_gene: TRBV28
j_gene: TRBJ2-1
abundance: many
d_gene: .
CDR3aa: CASSLPRQGSFF
CDR3nt: TGTGCCAGCAGTTTACCCCGGCAGGGGTCGTTCTTC

v_gene: TRBV14
j_gene: TRBJ2-7
abundance: .
d_gene: .
CDR3aa: CASSLPGTYNEQYF
CDR3nt: TGTGCCAGCAGCCTACCCGGGACATATAACGAGCAGTACTTC

v_gene: TRBV2
j_gene: TRBJ2-6
abundance: .
d_gene: .
CDR3aa: CANTRSGANVLTF
CDR3nt: TGTGCCAACACCCGCTCTGGGGCCAACGTCCTGACTTTC

v_gene: TRBV15
j_gene: TRBJ2-7
abundance: .
d_gene: .
CDR3aa: CATSRRVPSYEQYF
CDR3nt: TGTGCCACCAGCAGGAGGGTCCCATCCTACGAGCAGTACTTC

v_gene: TRBV18
j_gene: TRBJ2-1
abundance: .
d_gene: TRBD1
CDR3aa: CASSPGGQGGDEQFF
CDR3nt: TGTGCCAGCTCACCAGGAGGACAGGGTGGCGATGAGCAGTTCTTC

v_gene: TRBV5-8
j_gene: TRBJ1-5
abundance: .
d_gene: .
CDR3aa: CASSGGRVWNQPQHF
CDR3nt: TGTGCCAGCAGCGGGGGACGGGTATGGAATCAGCCCCAGCATTTT

v_gene: TRBV9
j_gene: TRBJ2-7
abundance: many
d_gene: .
CDR3aa: CASSGVYEQYF
CDR3nt: TGTGCCAGCAGCGGGGTCTACGAGCAGTACTTC

v_gene: TRBV2
j_gene: TRBJ1-1
abundance: few
d_gene: TRBD1
CDR3aa: CASSDEGQGLTEAFF
CDR3nt: TGTGCCAGCAGCGACGAGGGACAGGGATTAACTGAAGCTTTCTTT

v_gene: TRBV5-1
j_gene: TRBJ2-3
abundance: once
d_gene: TRBD2
CDR3aa: CASSRLTSGVDTQYF
CDR3nt: TGCGCCAGCAGCCGCCTGACTAGCGGGGTAGATACGCAGTATTTT

v_gene: TRBV10-3
j_gene: TRBJ2-2
abundance: .
d_gene: TRBD2
CDR3aa: CAIKRGRTSVRANTGELFF
CDR3nt: TGTGCCATTAAGCGGGGGAGAACTAGCGTACGCGCGAACACCGGGGAGCTGTTTTTT

v_gene: TRBV12-5
j_gene: TRBJ2-7
abundance: .
d_gene: .
CDR3aa: CASGTWDGEQYF
CDR3nt: TGTGCTAGTGGTACCTGGGATGGCGAGCAGTACTTC

v_gene: TRBV9
j_gene: TRBJ2-2
abundance: .
d_gene: TRBD1
CDR3aa: CASSGRQGTGELFF
CDR3nt: TGTGCCAGCAGCGGACGACAGGGGACCGGGGAGCTGTTTTTT

v_gene: TRBV25-1
j_gene: TRBJ2-7
abundance: .
d_gene: .
CDR3aa: CASSGGSPHEQYF
CDR3nt: TGTGCCAGCAGTGGTGGTAGTCCGCACGAGCAGTACTTC

v_gene: TRBV28
j_gene: TRBJ2-7
abundance: once
d_gene: .
CDR3aa: CASRAGYEQYF
CDR3nt: TGTGCCAGCAGGGCCGGCTACGAGCAGTACTTC

v_gene: TRBV28
j_gene: TRBJ2-2
abundance: .
d_gene: .
CDR3aa: CASRVSISNTGELFF
CDR3nt: TGTGCCAGCAGGGTGTCGATCTCGAACACCGGGGAGCTGTTTTTT

v_gene: TRBV4-1
j_gene: TRBJ1-1
abundance: .
d_gene: .
CDR3aa: CASSPDRAGTEAFF
CDR3nt: TGCGCCAGCAGTCCGGACCGGGCTGGCACTGAAGCTTTCTTT

v_gene: TRBV9
j_gene: TRBJ1-4
abundance: .
d_gene: .
CDR3aa: CASSVLGHGEKLFF
CDR3nt: TGTGCCAGCAGCGTACTTGGACATGGTGAAAAACTGTTTTTT

v_gene: TRBV7-9
j_gene: TRBJ1-3
abundance: once
d_gene: .
CDR3aa: CASSQDETPPSGNTIYF
CDR3nt: TGTGCCAGCAGCCAAGATGAGACCCCTCCTTCTGGAAACACCATATATTTT

v_gene: TRBV29-1
j_gene: TRBJ1-3
abundance: .
d_gene: .
CDR3aa: CSATGRMNSGNTIYF
CDR3nt: TGCAGCGCTACGGGACGTATGAACTCTGGAAACACCATATATTTT

v_gene: TRBV2
j_gene: TRBJ2-2
abundance: .
d_gene: .
CDR3aa: CASRADPSFRELFF
CDR3nt: TGTGCCAGCAGAGCTGACCCGTCATTCCGGGAGCTGTTTTTT

v_gene: TRBV5-6
j_gene: TRBJ2-2
abundance: .
d_gene: .
CDR3aa: CASSFGKSPAGELFF
CDR3nt: TGTGCCAGCAGCTTCGGGAAGTCCCCCGCCGGGGAGCTGTTTTTT

v_gene: TRBV25-1
j_gene: TRBJ2-7
abundance: .
d_gene: .
CDR3aa: CASSEFGSHEQYF
CDR3nt: TGTGCCAGCAGTGAATTCGGTAGCCACGAGCAGTACTTC

v_gene: TRBV10-3
j_gene: TRBJ2-1
abundance: .
d_gene: .
CDR3aa: CAISPRNNEQFF
CDR3nt: TGTGCCATCAGTCCCAGAAACAATGAGCAGTTCTTC